The 11 T cell receptor beta chains given below trace back to one sample, sequenced in a study of T cell repertoires in cytomegalovirus infection. TCRdb re-called the reads with MiXCR, one entry per CDR3 protein. This sample has around 310,000 distinct CDR3 sequences, with under 20% found just once. Input material: PBMCs. These TCRs come from a human donor in good health (CMV status not recorded). Some clones in this sample may be carry-over from other donors' samples.

In its sample, this clonotype was seen many times. This chain links TRBV7-9 with TRBJ2-2, with 7 bases aligning to TRBD1. V was pared by 1 base and J by 0 bases, with 5 bases of the junction left unmatched. The CDR3 has 17 residues. The germline gives CDR1 SEHNR, CDR2 FQNEAQ (reference sequence). CDR3 region: CASSLGVGQTNTGELFF. CDR3 bases: TGTGCCAGCAGCTTAGGGGTGGGACAGACGAACACCGGGGAGCTGTTTTTT.

This clonotype was recorded many times. This rearrangement joins TRBV4-2 to TRBJ1-1; 7 bases align to TRBD1. After removal of 2 bases from V and 4 bases from J, the junction contained 4 bases not matched to a gene. The CDR3 consists of 14 residues. Germline assignment: CDR1 LGHNA and CDR2 YNFKEQ. The CDR3 protein is CASSQPTGATEAFF. In DNA form, the CDR3 reads TGTGCCAGCAGCCAACCCACAGGGGCCACTGAAGCTTTCTTT.

This clonotype was picked up a small number of times. The rearrangement joins TRBV12-3 or TRBV12-4 to TRBJ2-7, with 7 nucleotides matching TRBD1. Germline trimming cut 5 bases from V and 2 bases from J; bases unmatched to any gene: 6. The CDR3 sequence is 14 residues long. CDR3 DNA sequence: TGTGCCAGCAGTCTTTACAGGGGTGCCTACGAGCAGTACTTC. It encodes CASSLYRGAYEQYF.

J is TRBJ2-7 and V is TRBV5-4; 11 nucleotides line up with TRBD2. Germline assignment: CDR1 SGHNT and CDR2 YYREEE (reference sequence). V lost 3 bases to trimming and J lost 4 bases; unmatched junction nucleotides: 6. This CDR3 is 15 amino acids long. The CDR3 protein is CASSSTSGGRYEQYF. CDR3 coding DNA: TGTGCCAGCAGCTCCACTAGCGGGGGTAGGTACGAGCAGTACTTC.

This chain uses TRBV11-2 with TRBJ1-1; no reliable D call. The CDR3 covers 15 residues. V was shortened by 2 bases and J by 0 bases, with 10 bases between the two germline ends. Germline CDR1 and CDR2: SGHAT and FQNNGV. In DNA, the CDR3 is TGTGCCAGCAGCTTATCATCCAGACTGAACACTGAAGCTTTCTTT. This sequence encodes CASSLSSRLNTEAFF.

This clonotype was recorded many times. The rearrangement uses TRBV6-1 and TRBJ2-5; 9 bases align to TRBD2. This CDR3 contains 16 residues. V was pared by 1 base and J by 4 bases, with 7 bases of the junction left unmatched. Germline V gene data show CDR1 as MNHNS and CDR2 as SASEGT. This CDR3 is CASSEELAGTPETQYF. CDR3 nucleotides: TGTGCCAGCAGTGAAGAGCTAGCGGGGACTCCAGAGACCCAGTACTTC.

This clonotype has only a few counts. The J gene is TRBJ2-3, the V gene TRBV11-2; D unclear. Germline CDR1 SGHAT, CDR2 FQNNGV. The CDR3 extends over 16 amino acids. V was trimmed by 2 bases and J by 5 bases, leaving 17 bases between them. The CDR3: CASSLTVRSSLDTQYF. For the CDR3, the DNA is TGTGCCAGCAGCTTAACCGTCAGGTCCTCGTTAGATACGCAGTATTTT.

This clonotype was picked up a small number of times. The rearrangement uses TRBV25-1 and TRBJ2-5; D gene uncertain. The CDR3 is 13 amino acids. Germline V gene sequence: CDR1 MGHDK, CDR2 SYGVNS. V was clipped by 8 bases and J by 3 bases, with 13 bases between them. CDR3 DNA: TGTGCCAGCGGAGAGCTCGCGGAAGAGACCCAGTACTTC. This sequence encodes CASGELAEETQYF.

This clonotype was found a few times. The V and J genes are TRBV20-1 and TRBJ1-1, with TRBD1 matching 8 bases. Germline V gives CDR1 DFQATT, CDR2 SNEGSKA (reference sequence). The CDR3 is 12 residues long. The trim removed 6 bases at V and 7 bases at J, leaving 7 bases unmatched. This CDR3 is CSAREGTGEAFF. CDR3 DNA: TGCAGTGCACGAGAAGGGACAGGTGAAGCTTTCTTT.

The chain combines TRBV4-1 with TRBJ2-3; D is tentatively TRBD1 or TRBD2 (7 bases each). V lost 3 bases to trimming and J lost 2 bases, with 21 bases between them. The CDR3 contains 18 residues. Germline V gene lookup returns CDR1 MGHRA and CDR2 YSYEKL. In DNA, the CDR3 is TGCGCCAGCAGCCATAGACAGGGTCCGGGGGGCATCACAGATACGCAGTATTTT. Residues: CASSHRQGPGGITDTQYF.

This chain joins TRBV10-3 and TRBJ2-3, with 9 nucleotides matching TRBD1. The CDR3 has 17 residues. Germline CDR1 is ENHRY and CDR2 is SYGVKD. The trim removed 5 bases at V and 0 bases at J, leaving 9 bases unmatched. The CDR3 protein is CAISLQGDRASTDTQYF. As DNA, the CDR3 is TGTGCCATCAGTCTCCAAGGGGACAGGGCTAGCACAGATACGCAGTATTTT.